This T cell receptor (beta chain) is from a study of human thymus T cells. Regarding the study as a whole: Thymic and blood repertoires appeared to carry a bias in their V and J gene usage.

The CDR3 runs 14 residues. Germline CDR1 MNHNY, CDR2 SVGAGI (reference sequence). With V trimmed by 5 bases and J by 2 bases, 6 bases remained unmatched. Having corrective surgery for congenital heart defects, healthy Finnish infants were the ones who donated. Only four of the eight donors provided an approximately 0.5-1 mL blood sample. All available leukocytes, rather than a set cell count, yielded the blood DNA. Some clones are missing from TCRdb's copy, which holds only in-frame ones; the method was immunoSEQ multiplex PCR. The sample holds 45,000 to 50,000 clones, 95% seen once. This clone has a single count. Antigen unknown.

The sequenced material came from blood. The source of this sequence is a girl less than two years old with a congenital heart defect but otherwise immunologically healthy. This chain links TRBV6-6 with TRBJ2-7; 7 nucleotides agree with TRBD1. The CDR3 loop is CASSTPTGTYEQYF. In DNA form, the CDR3 reads TGTGCCAGCAGTACCCCGACAGGGACCTACGAGCAGTACTTC.